This T cell receptor beta chain was recovered during a study of Graves' ophthalmopathy and Graves' hyperthyroidism. For the study at large: The authors collected peripheral blood at initial diagnosis, before any treatment.

After removal of 5 bases from V and 0 bases from J, the junction contained 6 bases not matched to a gene. CDR1 is SGHAT and CDR2 is FQNNGV in the germline V gene. The CDR3 has 15 amino acids. RNA transcripts were the source from which TCR beta CDR3 regions were amplified. Following a first-round RT-PCR that used HTBI primers, a second-round multiplex PCR was carried out. TCRdb ran MiXCR on the multiplex PCR reads and lists one entry per CDR3 protein. The sample holds around 340,000 distinct CDR3 sequences; 17% are singletons and the top ten take roughly 12%. The sequencing input was peripheral blood. The clonotype comes from an adult man with Graves' ophthalmopathy. This chain uses TRBV11-2 with TRBJ2-7, with 8 bases lining up with TRBD2. This chain's CDR3 is CASSRSGGSSYEQYF. The CDR3 region has the DNA TGTGCCAGCAGCAGATCGGGGGGGAGCTCCTACGAGCAGTACTTC. Full variable domain (rest looked up from reference TRBV11-2 and TRBJ2-7): EAGVAQSPRYKIIEKRQSVAFWCNPISGHATLYWYQQILGQGPKLLIQFQNNGVVDDSQLPKDRFSAERLKGVDSTLKIQPAKLEDSAVYLCASSRSGGSSYEQYFGPGTRLTVT.